This T cell receptor (beta chain) was profiled in a study of cytomegalovirus exposure and HLA in healthy donors. The germline V gene encodes CDR1 LNHDA and CDR2 SQIVND (reference sequence). CDR3 length equals 18 residues. V was trimmed by 0 bases and J by 0 bases, leaving 18 bases between them. PCR employed 60 Vbeta and 13 Jbeta primers. Here immunoSEQ multiplex PCR was the method, and the copy in TCRdb shows in-frame clones only, minus some. This sample has about 35,000 clones; roughly 88% occur once, and the top ten carry approximately 4%. The chain uses TRBV19 and TRBJ2-7, with D perhaps TRBD1 (5 bases). Sequencing was done on a sample of PBMCs. The clonotype was recovered from a woman younger than 30 in good health and CMV-seronegative. The CDR3 protein is CASSIDIPLTGVSYEQYF. CDR3 DNA: TGTGCCAGTAGTATAGACATCCCTTTAACAGGAGTCTCCTACGAGCAGTACTTC.